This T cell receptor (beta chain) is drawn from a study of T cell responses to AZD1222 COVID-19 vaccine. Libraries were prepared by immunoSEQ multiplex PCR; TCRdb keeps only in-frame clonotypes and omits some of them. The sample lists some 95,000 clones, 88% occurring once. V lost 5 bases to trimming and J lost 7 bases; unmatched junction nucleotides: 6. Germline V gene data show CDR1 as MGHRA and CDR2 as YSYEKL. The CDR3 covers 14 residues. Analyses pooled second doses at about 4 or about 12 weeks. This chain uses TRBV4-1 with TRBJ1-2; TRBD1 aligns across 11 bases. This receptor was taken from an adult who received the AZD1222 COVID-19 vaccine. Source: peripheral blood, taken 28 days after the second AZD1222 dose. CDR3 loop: CASSYGTGGSGYTF. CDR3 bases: TGCGCCAGCAGCTATGGGACAGGGGGGTCTGGCTACACCTTC.